This TCR beta chain was retrieved from a study of T cell clonality in common variable immunodeficiency. General study points: Common variable immunodeficiency TCR beta sequences reportedly had fewer deletions and N-nucleotide insertions.

Profiling relied on immunoSEQ multiplex PCR, and the TCRdb table lists in-frame clones only, not all of them. The specimen has more than 30,000 clones, none found just once. This CDR3 is 15 amino acids long. V was pared by 1 base and J by 1 base, with 11 bases between. Germline V gene sequence: CDR1 SEHNR, CDR2 FQNEAQ (reference sequence). This clone was observed many times. As yet, its antigen is unknown. The missing CDR3 end, 3 residues past where the read stops, is filled in from the germline J gene. The V call is TRBV7-9, the J call TRBJ2-7; D is possibly TRBD2 (6 bases). The TCR was taken from a person aged 18-70 years in good health. Sequencing used peripheral blood mononuclear cells. The CDR3 DNA, read in part, is TGTGCCAGCAGCTTAGAGGTGGAGGGGTCCTACGAG. Its protein product is CASSLEVEGSYE. The CDR3 reads in full as CASSLEVEGSYEQYF.